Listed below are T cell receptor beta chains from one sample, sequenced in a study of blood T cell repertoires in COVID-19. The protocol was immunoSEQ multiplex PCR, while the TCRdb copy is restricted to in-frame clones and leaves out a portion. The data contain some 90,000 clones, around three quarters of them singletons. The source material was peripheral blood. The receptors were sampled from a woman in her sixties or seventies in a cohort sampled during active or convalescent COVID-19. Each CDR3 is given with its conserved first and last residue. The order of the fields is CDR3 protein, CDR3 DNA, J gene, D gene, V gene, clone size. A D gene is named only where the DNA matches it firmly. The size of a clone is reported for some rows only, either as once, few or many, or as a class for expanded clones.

CSACGGWGGTEAFF | TGCAGTGCTTGTGGGGGCTGGGGGGGCACTGAAGCTTTCTTT | TRBJ1-1 | . | TRBV20-1 | .
CASSLRQGPNEKLFF | TGTGCCAGCAGCCTCCGACAGGGCCCTAATGAAAAACTGTTTTTT | TRBJ1-4 | TRBD1 | TRBV3-1/TRBV3-2 | once
CSGSHRAMNTEAFF | TGCAGCGGAAGTCACAGGGCGATGAACACTGAAGCTTTCTTT | TRBJ1-1 | . | TRBV29-1 | .
CASSVQRGGPDTQYF | TGCGCCAGCAGTGTTCAGCGGGGGGGCCCAGATACGCAGTATTTT | TRBJ2-3 | TRBD2 | TRBV10-2 | .
CASGPGQVKQETQYF | TGTGCCAGCGGCCCGGGACAGGTGAAACAAGAGACCCAGTACTTC | TRBJ2-5 | TRBD1 | TRBV6-5 | .
CASSPRQGLRTDTQYF | TGTGCCAGCAGCCCCCGGCAGGGCCTGCGCACAGATACGCAGTATTTT | TRBJ2-3 | . | TRBV7-8 | .
CASRRTGTGELFF | TGTGCCAGCAGGAGGACAGGGACCGGGGAGCTGTTTTTT | TRBJ2-2 | TRBD1 | TRBV27 | .
CASRGLEATNEKLFF | TGCGCCAGCAGGGGCTTAGAAGCAACTAATGAAAAACTGTTTTTT | TRBJ1-4 | . | TRBV10-2 | .
CASSHLASYNEQFF | TGTGCCAGCTCACACCTAGCTTCCTACAATGAGCAGTTCTTC | TRBJ2-1 | . | TRBV18 | .
CASSSGPGVRNYGYTF | TGTGCCAGCAGCTCAGGGCCTGGTGTCCGTAACTATGGCTACACCTTC | TRBJ1-2 | . | TRBV7-6 | .
CASRQRGGRNEQFF | TGTGCCAGTAGGCAGCGGGGGGGCCGCAATGAGCAGTTCTTC | TRBJ2-1 | TRBD2 | TRBV19 | .
CASDRSNTGELFF | TGTGCCAGCGACAGATCGAACACCGGGGAGCTGTTTTTT | TRBJ2-2 | . | TRBV19 | .
CASSLDLAGGRETQYF | TGCGCCAGCAGCTTGGATCTAGCGGGGGGACGGGAGACCCAGTACTTC | TRBJ2-5 | TRBD2 | TRBV5-1 | .